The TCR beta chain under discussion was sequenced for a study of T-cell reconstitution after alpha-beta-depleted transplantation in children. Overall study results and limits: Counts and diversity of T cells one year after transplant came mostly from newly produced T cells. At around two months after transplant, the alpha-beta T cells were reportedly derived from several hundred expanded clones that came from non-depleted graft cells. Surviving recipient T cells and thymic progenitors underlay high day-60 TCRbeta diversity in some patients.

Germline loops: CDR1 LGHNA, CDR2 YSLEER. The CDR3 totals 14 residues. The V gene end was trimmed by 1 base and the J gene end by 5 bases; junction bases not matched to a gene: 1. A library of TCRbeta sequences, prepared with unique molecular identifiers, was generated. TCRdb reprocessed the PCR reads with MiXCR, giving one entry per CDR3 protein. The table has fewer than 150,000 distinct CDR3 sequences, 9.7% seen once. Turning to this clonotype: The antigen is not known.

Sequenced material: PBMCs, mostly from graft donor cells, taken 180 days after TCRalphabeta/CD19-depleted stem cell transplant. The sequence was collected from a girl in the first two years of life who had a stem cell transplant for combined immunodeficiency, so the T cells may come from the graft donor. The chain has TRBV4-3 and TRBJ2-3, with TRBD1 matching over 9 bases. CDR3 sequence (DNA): TGCGCCAGCAGCCAAGGGACAGGGGAAGATACGCAGTATTTT. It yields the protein CASSQGTGEDTQYF.